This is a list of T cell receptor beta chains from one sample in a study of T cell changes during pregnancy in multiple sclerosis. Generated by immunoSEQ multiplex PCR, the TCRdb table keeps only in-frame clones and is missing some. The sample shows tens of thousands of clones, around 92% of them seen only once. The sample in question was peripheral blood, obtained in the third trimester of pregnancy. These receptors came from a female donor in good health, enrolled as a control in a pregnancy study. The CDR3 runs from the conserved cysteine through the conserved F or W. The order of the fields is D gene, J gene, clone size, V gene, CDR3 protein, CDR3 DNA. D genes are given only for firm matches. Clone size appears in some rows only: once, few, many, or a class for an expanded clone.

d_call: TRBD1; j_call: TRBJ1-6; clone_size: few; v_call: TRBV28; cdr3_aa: CASRKQGSYNSPLHF; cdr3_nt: TGTGCCAGCAGAAAACAGGGGTCCTATAATTCACCCCTCCACTTT
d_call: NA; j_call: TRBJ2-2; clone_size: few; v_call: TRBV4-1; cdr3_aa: CASSQWGAGGTGELFF; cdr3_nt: TGCGCCAGCAGCCAGTGGGGGGCAGGGGGCACCGGGGAGCTGTTTTTT
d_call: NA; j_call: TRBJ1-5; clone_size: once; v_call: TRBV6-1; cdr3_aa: CASSEWPNQPQHF; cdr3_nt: TGTGCCAGCAGTGAATGGCCAAATCAGCCCCAGCATTTT
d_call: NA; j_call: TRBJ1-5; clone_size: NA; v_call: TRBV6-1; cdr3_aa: CASSEIGDQPQHF; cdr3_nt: TGTGCCAGCAGTGAAATCGGGGATCAGCCCCAGCATTTT
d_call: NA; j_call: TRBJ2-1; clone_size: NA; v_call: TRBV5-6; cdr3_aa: CASSFGRMSYNEQFF; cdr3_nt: TGTGCCAGCAGCTTTGGGCGTATGAGTTACAATGAGCAGTTCTTC
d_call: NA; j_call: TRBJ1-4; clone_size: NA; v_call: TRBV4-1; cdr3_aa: CASSRGQPNEKLFF; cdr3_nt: TGCGCCAGCAGCCGAGGACAGCCCAATGAAAAACTGTTTTTT
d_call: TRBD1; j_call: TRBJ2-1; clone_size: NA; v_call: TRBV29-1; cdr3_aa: CSARTGDINEQFF; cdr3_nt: TGCAGCGCCAGGACAGGGGACATAAATGAGCAGTTCTTC
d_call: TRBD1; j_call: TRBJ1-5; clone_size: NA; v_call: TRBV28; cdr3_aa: CASRQGARSNQPQHF; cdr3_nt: TGTGCCAGCAGGCAGGGGGCCAGGAGCAATCAGCCCCAGCATTTT
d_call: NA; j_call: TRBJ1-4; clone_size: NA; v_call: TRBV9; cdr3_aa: CASSVGMGSSEKLFF; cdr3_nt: TGTGCCAGCAGCGTAGGAATGGGGAGCTCTGAAAAACTGTTTTTT
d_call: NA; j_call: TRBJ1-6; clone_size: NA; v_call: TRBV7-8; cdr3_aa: CASSLVSRDGSPLHF; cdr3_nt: TGTGCCAGCAGCTTAGTGTCCAGGGATGGTTCACCCCTCCACTTT
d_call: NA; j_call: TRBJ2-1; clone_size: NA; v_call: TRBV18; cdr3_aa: CASSPEAETYNEQFF; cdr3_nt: TGTGCCAGCTCACCAGAAGCGGAAACCTACAATGAGCAGTTCTTC
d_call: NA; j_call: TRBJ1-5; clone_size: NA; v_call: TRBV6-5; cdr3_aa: CASSYHQGLGQPQHF; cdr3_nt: TGTGCCAGCAGTTACCACCAGGGTCTAGGGCAGCCCCAGCATTTT
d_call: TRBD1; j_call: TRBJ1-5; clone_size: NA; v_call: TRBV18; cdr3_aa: CASSLTGAPDQPQHF; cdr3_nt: TGTGCCAGCTCACTGACAGGGGCGCCGGATCAGCCCCAGCATTTT
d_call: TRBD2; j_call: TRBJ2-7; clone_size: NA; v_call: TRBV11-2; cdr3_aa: CASSIASGAPYEQYF; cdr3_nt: TGTGCCAGCAGCATCGCTAGCGGGGCCCCCTACGAGCAGTACTTC
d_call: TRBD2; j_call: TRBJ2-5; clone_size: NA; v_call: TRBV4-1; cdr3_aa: CASSQPGLAGGGETQYF; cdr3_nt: TGCGCCAGCAGCCAACCGGGACTAGCGGGAGGAGGTGAGACCCAGTACTTC
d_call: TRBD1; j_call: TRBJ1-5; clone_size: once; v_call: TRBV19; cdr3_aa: CASSRALGTANQPQHF; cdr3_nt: TGTGCCAGTAGTAGGGCCCTCGGGACAGCTAATCAGCCCCAGCATTTT
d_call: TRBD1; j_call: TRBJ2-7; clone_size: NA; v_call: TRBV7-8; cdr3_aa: CASSSLWTGGLNEQYF; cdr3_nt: TGTGCCAGCAGCTCCCTCTGGACAGGGGGTTTAAACGAGCAGTACTTC
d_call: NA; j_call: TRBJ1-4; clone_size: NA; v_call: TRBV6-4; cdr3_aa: CASSGTGIAQTANEKLFF; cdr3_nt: TGTGCCAGCAGTGGCACAGGGATTGCGCAAACAGCGAATGAAAAACTGTTTTTT
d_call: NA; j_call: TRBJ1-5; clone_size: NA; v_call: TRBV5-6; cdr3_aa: CASSLGNRGNQPQHF; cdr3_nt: TGTGCCAGCAGCTTAGGAAACAGGGGCAATCAGCCCCAGCATTTT
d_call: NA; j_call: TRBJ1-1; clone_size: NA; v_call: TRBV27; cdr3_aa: CASSLTRRDTEAFF; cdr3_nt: TGTGCCAGCAGTTTAACCAGGCGGGACACTGAAGCTTTCTTT
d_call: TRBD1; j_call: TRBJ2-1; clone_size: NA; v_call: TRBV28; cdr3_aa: CASSPADRAEQFF; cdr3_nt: TGTGCCAGCAGTCCCGCAGACAGGGCTGAGCAGTTCTTC
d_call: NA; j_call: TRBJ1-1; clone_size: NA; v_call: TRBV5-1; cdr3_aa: CASSFVAGGEGTEAFF; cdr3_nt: TGCGCCAGCAGCTTTGTTGCGGGGGGCGAGGGCACTGAAGCTTTCTTT
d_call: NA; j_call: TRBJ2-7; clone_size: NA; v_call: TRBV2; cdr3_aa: CASSASGSYEQYF; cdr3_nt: TGTGCCAGCAGTGCTTCAGGGTCCTACGAGCAGTACTTC
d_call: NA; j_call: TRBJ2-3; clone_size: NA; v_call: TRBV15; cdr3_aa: CATSRLSTDTQYF; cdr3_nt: TGTGCCACCAGCAGACTAAGCACAGATACGCAGTATTTT
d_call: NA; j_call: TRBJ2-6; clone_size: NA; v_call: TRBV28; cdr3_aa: CASSLGSLSGANVLTF; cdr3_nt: TGTGCCAGCAGTTTAGGCTCCCTCTCTGGGGCCAACGTCCTGACTTTC
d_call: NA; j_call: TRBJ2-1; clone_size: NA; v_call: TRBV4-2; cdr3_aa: CASSGLNAANEQFF; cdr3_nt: TGTGCCAGCAGCGGACTAAATGCGGCCAATGAGCAGTTCTTC
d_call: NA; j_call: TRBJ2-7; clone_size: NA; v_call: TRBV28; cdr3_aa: CASSRPDGEQYF; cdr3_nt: TGTGCCAGCAGTCGCCCAGATGGCGAGCAGTACTTC
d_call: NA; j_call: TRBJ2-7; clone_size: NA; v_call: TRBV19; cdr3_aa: CASSRDKVDEQYF; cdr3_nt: TGTGCCAGCAGCCGGGACAAGGTCGACGAGCAGTACTTC
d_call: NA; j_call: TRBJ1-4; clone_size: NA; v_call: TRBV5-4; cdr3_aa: CASSLVGEANEKLFF; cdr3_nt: TGTGCCAGCAGCTTGGTCGGGGAGGCTAATGAAAAACTGTTTTTT